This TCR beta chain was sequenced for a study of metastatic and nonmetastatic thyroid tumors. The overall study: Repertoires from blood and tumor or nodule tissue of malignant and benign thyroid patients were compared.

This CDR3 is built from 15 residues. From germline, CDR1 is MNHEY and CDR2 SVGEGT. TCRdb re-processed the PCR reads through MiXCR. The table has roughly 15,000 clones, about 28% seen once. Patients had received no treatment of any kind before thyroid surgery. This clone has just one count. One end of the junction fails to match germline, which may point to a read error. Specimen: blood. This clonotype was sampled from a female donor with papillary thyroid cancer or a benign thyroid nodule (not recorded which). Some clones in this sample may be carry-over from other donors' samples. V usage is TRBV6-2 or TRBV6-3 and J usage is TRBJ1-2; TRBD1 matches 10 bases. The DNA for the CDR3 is TGTGCCACCTGTTCCGGACAGGGGGATGTCGGTGGCTACAGCTTC. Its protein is CATCSGQGDVGGYSF.